This T cell receptor (beta chain) was recorded in a study of shared clonotypes between healthy human individuals. Across the study: Samples came from two female and a few male donors aged 18 to 49.

Assay: immunoSEQ multiplex PCR; the TCRdb copy retains only in-frame clones and omits some. The sample carries 400,000 to 600,000 clones, roughly 77% recorded once. Germline loops: CDR1 SGHTA, CDR2 FQGNSA. The ends lost 5 bases at V and 4 bases at J; junction bases unmatched: 16. CDR3 size: 18 residues. The material sequenced was PBMCs. The chain combines TRBV7-2 with TRBJ2-2; the match to TRBD2 covers 7 bases. This TCR derives from a middle-aged woman in good health. Some clones in this sample may be carry-over from other donors' samples. This CDR3 reads CASSRASGGSTGTGELFF. The DNA of the CDR3 is TGTGCCAGCAGCCGGGCTAGCGGAGGCTCGACGGGCACCGGGGAGCTGTTTTTT.